The 28 T cell receptor beta chains given below trace back to one sample, sequenced in a study of cytomegalovirus exposure and HLA in healthy donors. Data came from immunoSEQ multiplex PCR; TCRdb stores just in-frame clones and leaves some out. The sample contains around 250,000 clones, 85% to 90% of which appear only once. The sequenced sample consisted of PBMCs. All receptors come from a woman in her late teens or twenties in good health and CMV-seronegative.

The chain recombines TRBV4-3 with TRBJ2-1; 11 bases fit TRBD2. Germline V CDR1 and CDR2: LGHNA, YSLEER. Unmatched junction bases numbered 7, after V lost 1 base and J lost 8 bases. The CDR3 runs to 16 residues. For the CDR3, the DNA is TGCGCCAGCAGCCAAGGGGCTAGCGGGGGGATGGATGAGCAGTTCTTC. It codes for CASSQGASGGMDEQFF.

V usage is TRBV27 and J usage is TRBJ1-6; maybe TRBD1 (5 bases). This CDR3 is 16 amino acids long. V was pared by 5 bases and J by 7 bases, with 18 bases between. Germline-derived CDR1 and CDR2 are MNHEY and SMNVEV (reference sequence). The CDR3 DNA follows: TGTGCCAGCAGTGAATCGGGGGGGATACTCAATTCACCCCTCCACTTT. As protein: CASSESGGILNSPLHF.

V usage is TRBV4-2 and J usage is TRBJ2-2, with TRBD2 matching over 11 bases. The junction had 3 bases not matched to a gene; V was cut back by 0 bases and J by 3 bases. Per the germline V gene, CDR1 is LGHNA and CDR2 is YNFKEQ. This CDR3 is 17 amino acids long. CDR3 in DNA: TGTGCCAGCAGCCAAGAAGTAGCGGGGGGGCACACCGGGGAGCTGTTTTTT. It is translated as CASSQEVAGGHTGELFF.

The chain couples TRBV29-1 to TRBJ2-3, with TRBD1 identical over 7 bases. The CDR3 sequence is 16 residues long. The V and J ends lost 4 bases and 5 bases, in that order; junction bases with no gene match: 15. Germline values: CDR1 SQVTM, CDR2 ANQGSEA. In DNA, the CDR3 is TGCAGCGTTGGAGGGGGCGCGATATCGTCATTAGATACGCAGTATTTT. Amino acids: CSVGGGAISSLDTQYF.

This chain uses TRBV6-1 with TRBJ2-7; TRBD1 aligns across 8 bases. CDR3 length equals 14 residues. V was clipped by 8 bases and J by 7 bases; unmatched bases: 13. Germline V gene lookup returns CDR1 MNHNS and CDR2 SASEGT. The DNA for the CDR3 is TGTGCCAGCCGGAGGGGGCAGGGACAGGATGAGCAGTACGTC. Its protein is CASRRGQGQDEQYV.

The rearrangement uses TRBV6-5 and TRBJ2-5; 9 bases align to TRBD2. V lost 4 bases and J lost 5; bases outside the gene matches: 2. Per the germline V gene, CDR1 is MNHEY and CDR2 is SVGAGI. This CDR3 region has 13 residues. Here the CDR3 DNA reads TGTGCCAGCAGTTCTCTAGCGGGGGAGACCCAGTACTTC. Its translation is CASSSLAGETQYF.

This rearrangement joins TRBV7-3 to TRBJ2-1; weak D call: TRBD2 (5 bases). Trimming cost V 8 bases and J 2 bases, with 13 bases left between them. The germline V gene encodes CDR1 SGHTA and CDR2 FQGTGA. CDR3 length: 14 amino acids. Here the CDR3 reads CASSPGLTYNEQFF. DNA of the CDR3: TGTGCCAGCTCCCCGGGGTTAACCTACAATGAGCAGTTCTTC. The variable domain in full, completed from reference TRBV7-3 and TRBJ2-1, reads GAGVSQTPSNKVTEKGKYVELRCDPISGHTALYWYRQSLGQGPEFLIYFQGTGAADDSGLPNDRFFAVRPEGSVSTLKIQRTERGDSAVYLCASSPGLTYNEQFFGPGTRLTVL.

V is TRBV10-3 and J is TRBJ2-4, with 8 bases lining up with TRBD1. The length of the CDR3 is 16 residues. V dropped 3 bases and J dropped 5; count of bases not matched to a gene: 9. Germline V gene sequence: CDR1 ENHRY, CDR2 SYGVKD. In DNA, the CDR3 is TGTGCCATCAGTGACCCTAAGGACAGGGTTGAAAACATTCAGTACTTC. This encodes CAISDPKDRVENIQYF.

In nucleotides, the CDR3 is TGTGCCAGCTCACCATTTCTTGCGTCGGACAGGGGGCTAGTTGGAGCTTTCTTT. This codes for CASSPFLASDRGLVGAFF. The J gene is TRBJ1-1, the V gene TRBV18, with 11 positions matching TRBD1. The trim removed 2 bases at V and 10 bases at J, leaving 18 bases unmatched. The CDR3 totals 18 residues. Germline CDR1 KGHSH, CDR2 LQKENI.

The chain's CDR3 is CASSLGGPEETQYF. The CDR3 nucleotides are TGTGCCAGCAGTTTAGGCGGTCCAGAGGAGACCCAGTACTTC. The V gene is TRBV28, the J gene TRBJ2-5, with no clear D. The length of the CDR3 is 14 residues. The V gene lost 2 bases and the J gene lost 5 bases, with 12 bases spanning the gap. Germline V gene lookup returns CDR1 MDHEN and CDR2 SYDVKM.

This chain links TRBV7-8 with TRBJ2-1, with D unclear. Trimming took off 5 bases at V and 4 bases at J, with 12 bases between the two ends. Germline V gene lookup returns CDR1 SGHVS and CDR2 FQNEAQ. The CDR3 is 14 amino acids. The CDR3 nucleotides read TGTGCCAGCAGCCGTCCCCTCTCGTACAATGAGCAGTTCTTC. It yields the protein CASSRPLSYNEQFF.

This clone was seen only a few times. The V call is TRBV5-6, the J call TRBJ2-5; weak D call: TRBD2 (6 bases). Germline assignment: CDR1 SGHDT and CDR2 YYEEEE. V was pared by 4 bases and J by 5 bases, with 15 bases between. The CDR3 runs 14 residues. The CDR3 DNA follows: TGTGCCAGCAGCGAGGGGACTTCAATGGAGACCCAGTACTTC. Its translation is CASSEGTSMETQYF.

The chain links TRBV25-1 to TRBJ1-2; 9 positions match TRBD1. V was clipped by 5 bases and J by 8 bases; unmatched bases: 12. The CDR3 length is 15 residues. Germline CDR1 reads MGHDK; CDR2 reads SYGVNS. The CDR3 sequence is CASSPLGQGSHGYTF. Written as DNA, the CDR3 is TGTGCCAGCAGTCCACTGGGACAGGGCTCGCACGGCTACACCTTC.

DNA of the CDR3: TGTGCCAGCAGCGTCCCACCGGAGGGGACTGAAGCTTTCTTT. Encoded protein: CASSVPPEGTEAFF. The rearrangement uses TRBV9 and TRBJ1-1; a weak D match, TRBD1 (5 bases). CDR1 is SGDLS and CDR2 is YYNGEE in the germline V gene. The CDR3 spans 14 residues. Trimming shortened V by 2 bases and J by 5 bases, and 13 bases separated the two germline ends.

The V gene is TRBV5-6, the J gene TRBJ2-2, with 7 positions matching TRBD2. The V gene's germline CDR1 is SGHDT and CDR2 YYEEEE. The CDR3 is 16 amino acids. The V and J ends lost 3 bases and 5 bases, in that order; junction bases with no gene match: 10. CDR3 amino acids: CASSYTSAGSTGELFF. The CDR3 region has the DNA TGTGCCAGCAGCTACACTAGCGCGGGGAGTACCGGGGAGCTGTTTTTT.

The genes are TRBV6-1 and TRBJ2-1, with 11 bases lining up with TRBD2. This CDR3 region has 18 residues. Germline V lookup: CDR1 MNHNS, CDR2 SASEGT. V was pared by 0 bases and J by 4 bases, with 8 bases of the junction left unmatched. CDR3 in amino acids: CASSEAWLAGGLYNEQFF. The CDR3 nucleotides read TGTGCCAGCAGTGAAGCTTGGCTAGCGGGGGGATTATACAATGAGCAGTTCTTC.

V gene TRBV28 combines with J gene TRBJ2-4; the D gene is possibly TRBD1 (6 bases). Trimming shortened V by 5 bases and J by 8 bases, and 13 bases separated the two germline ends. Looked up from germline, CDR1 is MDHEN and CDR2 is SYDVKM. There are 13 residues in the CDR3. The CDR3 DNA follows: TGTGCCAGCAGTCAACCCCCAGGGGACATTCAGTACTTC. It encodes CASSQPPGDIQYF.

The chain links TRBV19 to TRBJ1-1; a weak D match, TRBD1 (6 bases). CDR1 and CDR2 from the germline V gene are LNHDA and SQIVND (reference sequence). The V end lost 5 bases, the J end lost 6 bases, and 19 bases lay between the germline ends. The CDR3 extends over 15 amino acids. CDR3 loop: CASSSPGGLWAEAFF. CDR3 nucleotides: TGTGCCAGTAGTTCCCCGGGGGGGCTTTGGGCTGAAGCTTTCTTT.

The chain links TRBV5-4 to TRBJ2-2; 8 positions match TRBD1. Unmatched junction bases numbered 2, after V lost 4 bases and J lost 6 bases. CDR1 is SGHNT, CDR2 YYREEE, per germline (reference sequence). The CDR3 sequence is 13 residues long. CDR3 protein: CASSPTGAGELFF. CDR3 in DNA: TGTGCCAGCAGCCCGACAGGGGCCGGGGAGCTGTTTTTT.

The chain employs TRBV7-9 and TRBJ1-2, with D maybe TRBD1 (6 bases). In germline, CDR1 is SEHNR, CDR2 FQNEAQ (reference sequence). The CDR3 contains 13 residues. V lost 0 bases and J lost 8, with 10 bases in between. The CDR3 protein is CASSLAAGDGYTF. Written as DNA, the CDR3 is TGTGCCAGCAGCTTAGCGGCAGGGGACGGCTACACCTTC.

The chain employs TRBV7-2 and TRBJ2-3, with 9 bases fitting TRBD2. The CDR3 runs 16 residues. Germline V CDR1 and CDR2: SGHTA, FQGNSA. Losses at the gene ends were 7 bases for V and 0 bases for J; bases not matched to a gene: 8. This CDR3 is CASTPWRGGSTDTQYF. The CDR3, as DNA: TGTGCCAGCACCCCTTGGCGGGGGGGTAGCACAGATACGCAGTATTTT.

This clone showed up just a few times. V usage is TRBV5-8 and J usage is TRBJ2-7; D ambiguous. The CDR3 extends over 13 amino acids. Per the germline V gene, CDR1 is SGHTS and CDR2 is YDEGEE. V was shortened by 1 base and J by 2 bases, with 7 bases between the two germline ends. The CDR3 DNA reads as TGTGCCAGCAGCTTGTTTCCCACCTACGAGCAGTACTTC. This translates into CASSLFPTYEQYF. The variable domain in full, with the rest retrieved from reference TRBV5-8 and TRBJ2-7, is EAGVTQSPTHLIKTRGQQATLRCSPISGHTSVYWYQQALGLGLQFLLWYDEGEERNRGNFPPRFSGRQFPNYSSELNVNALELEDSALYLCASSLFPTYEQYFGPGTRLTVT.

The V gene is TRBV27, the J gene TRBJ1-5; D perhaps matches TRBD1 (6 bases). Trimming left V 6 bases short and J 7 bases short, with 13 bases between. The CDR3 consists of 13 residues. Germline V gene lookup returns CDR1 MNHEY and CDR2 SMNVEV (reference sequence). The chain's CDR3 is CASSLDSRQPQHF. In DNA form, the CDR3 reads TGTGCCAGCAGCTTGGACAGTAGGCAGCCCCAGCATTTT.

The chain links TRBV14 to TRBJ1-2; 7 bases are shared with TRBD1. The trim removed 1 base at V and 7 bases at J, leaving 12 bases unmatched. CDR1 and CDR2 from the germline V gene are SGHDN and FVKESK. The CDR3 is made up of 16 amino acids. The CDR3, as DNA: TGTGCCAGCAGCCAAGTACCGACAGGGATCGGTAGTGGCTACACCTTC. This codes for CASSQVPTGIGSGYTF.

On this clone: Other DNA sequences in this specimen translate into the identical CDR3. The chain uses TRBV5-6 and TRBJ1-4, with 9 positions matching TRBD1. V was clipped by 3 bases and J by 7 bases; unmatched bases: 1. The CDR3 runs 13 residues. The germline gives CDR1 SGHDT, CDR2 YYEEEE. CDR3 bases: TGTGCCAGCAGCTGGGGACAGGGTGAAAAACTGTTTTTT. It encodes CASSWGQGEKLFF.

A remark on this clone: This CDR3 is also generated by other DNA sequences in the sample. V is TRBV27 and J is TRBJ1-1, with TRBD1 matching over 8 bases. Looked up from germline, CDR1 is MNHEY and CDR2 is SMNVEV (reference sequence). The CDR3 spans 14 residues. V lost 6 bases to trimming and J lost 0 bases; unmatched junction nucleotides: 3. The CDR3 DNA is TGTGCCAGCAGACGGACAGGGATGAACACTGAAGCTTTCTTT. It is translated as CASRRTGMNTEAFF.

The chain combines TRBV5-6 with TRBJ1-6; 8 positions agree with TRBD1. This CDR3 comprises 16 residues. Unmatched junction bases numbered 11, after V lost 6 bases and J lost 6 bases. From germline, CDR1 is SGHDT and CDR2 YYEEEE. The CDR3: CASIQSSDRANSPLHF. CDR3 DNA sequence: TGTGCCAGCATCCAATCATCGGACAGGGCTAATTCACCCCTCCACTTT.

The V gene is TRBV11-2, the J gene TRBJ1-4, with TRBD1 as a possible D gene (5 bases). Germline CDR1 SGHAT, CDR2 FQNNGV. V gave up 4 bases and J gave up 8 bases, with 20 bases separating them. CDR3 length equals 16 residues. The CDR3 sequence: CASSSRKGQGGEKLFF. In nucleotides, the CDR3 is TGTGCCAGCAGCTCACGTAAAGGGCAGGGAGGCGAAAAACTGTTTTTT.